The source of this TCR beta chain is a study of T cells after posttransplantation cyclophosphamide. This clone appeared once. V was clipped by 3 bases and J by 2 bases, with 17 bases between them. The CDR3 runs to 17 residues. Per germline, CDR1 LNHDA and CDR2 SQIVND (reference sequence). Repertoires were generated with immunoSEQ multiplex PCR, while TCRdb's copy carries only in-frame clones and drops some. The sample contains 5,500 to 7,500 clones, roughly 98% of which appear only once. The sequenced material came from memory CD4+ T cells sorted from PBMCs. This clonotype was sampled from a man between 40 and 49 years old in good health, CMV-negative, and a related stem cell transplant donor. V gene TRBV19 combines with J gene TRBJ2-1; tentative D call: TRBD1 (6 bases). In nucleotides, the CDR3 is TGTGCCAGTAGTATGGGGGCAGGGGTTACTACCTACAATGAGCAGTTCTTC. It codes for CASSMGAGVTTYNEQFF.